Listed below are T cell receptor beta chains from one sample, sequenced in a study of T-cell memory formation after mild COVID-19. TCRdb re-analysed the 5' RACE reads in MiXCR, keeping a single row per CDR3 protein. The sample lists about 350,000 distinct CDR3 sequences, about an eighth occurring once. The source material was PBMCs or a T cell subset sorted from them (not recorded which). Receptors were obtained from a man between 18 and 35 years old who had mild COVID-19 (a few samples of this study predate the infection). Cell type and time point are not known. CDR3s include the opening cysteine and the closing phenylalanine or tryptophan. Each record gives: V gene, D gene, CDR3 length, clone size, J gene, CDR3 DNA, CDR3 protein. A D gene is named only where the DNA matches it firmly. Clone size appears in some rows only: once, few, many, or a class for an expanded clone.

TRBV21-1	.	15	.	TRBJ2-7	TGTGCCAGCAGCCCGAAAGGGACTTTCACCTACGAGCAGTACTTC	CASSPKGTFTYEQYF
TRBV4-3	TRBD2	18	.	TRBJ2-3	TGCGCCAGCAGCCAAGATTATCCAAGCGGGGGCCCCACAGATACGCAGTATTTT	CASSQDYPSGGPTDTQYF
TRBV6-5	TRBD2	16	few	TRBJ2-3	TGTGCCAGCAGTACCCCTACTAGCGGGGGTCGAGATACGCAGTATTTT	CASSTPTSGGRDTQYF
TRBV6-2/TRBV6-3	TRBD1	15	once	TRBJ1-5	TGTGCCAGCAGCCTTACAGGGGCCGGTAGTCAGCCCCAGCATTTT	CASSLTGAGSQPQHF
TRBV5-1	.	13	few	TRBJ2-3	TGCGCCAGCAGCTTGGGGCGGTCAGATACGCAGTATTTT	CASSLGRSDTQYF
TRBV10-3	TRBD1	13	.	TRBJ1-2	TGTGCCATCAGGGGACAGGGGGCGTCAGGCTACACCTTC	CAIRGQGASGYTF
TRBV7-2	.	15	.	TRBJ2-3	TGTGCCAGCAGCCTAAGCGGCCTCGGGGCGAATACGCAGTATTTT	CASSLSGLGANTQYF
TRBV7-3	.	14	few	TRBJ1-1	TGTGCCAGCAAGGGTTCCAGCGAGAACACTGAAGCTTTCTTT	CASKGSSENTEAFF
TRBV7-9	.	13	many	TRBJ1-1	TGTGCCAGCAGCTTATACGGGAACACTGAAGCTTTCTTT	CASSLYGNTEAFF
TRBV20-1	.	15	.	TRBJ1-3	TGCAGTGCTAGAATCTTGGAGGGCTCTGGAAACACCATATATTTT	CSARILEGSGNTIYF
TRBV7-9	TRBD1	14	.	TRBJ1-1	TGTGCCAGCACCACCAGGGGGAAGGACACTGAAGCTTTCTTT	CASTTRGKDTEAFF
TRBV6-5	.	11	few	TRBJ1-3	TGTGCCTTAAGTGCAGGAAACACCATATATTTT	CALSAGNTIYF
TRBV12-3/TRBV12-4	.	13	many	TRBJ2-2	TGTGCCAGCAGCAGGGGTGATCTGTGGGAGCTGTTTTTT	CASSRGDLWELFF
TRBV4-1	.	14	many	TRBJ2-7	TGCGCCAGCAGCCAAGATGCGGGCTCCTACGAGCAGTACTTC	CASSQDAGSYEQYF
TRBV12-3/TRBV12-4	.	16	few	TRBJ1-1	TGTGCCAGCAGTTTAGGGCAATACACGATGAACACTGAAGCTTTCTTT	CASSLGQYTMNTEAFF
TRBV7-9	TRBD2	12	.	TRBJ2-1	TGTGCCAGTACCGGGACTAGCATTGAACAGTTCTTC	CASTGTSIEQFF
TRBV12-3/TRBV12-4	.	14	.	TRBJ1-2	TGTGCCAGCTTCTCGGGGGGCCGACTGGGAGGCTACACCTTC	CASFSGGRLGGYTF
TRBV9	.	16	many	TRBJ1-5	TGTGCCAGCAGCGTAGCTCTCAGCCCAGTCAATCAGCCCCAGCATTTT	CASSVALSPVNQPQHF
TRBV4-3	TRBD2	16	few	TRBJ2-3	TGCGCCAGCAGCCAAGATTGGGGGACTAACACAGATACGCAGTATTTT	CASSQDWGTNTDTQYF
TRBV5-1	.	13	many	TRBJ2-1	TGCGCCAGCAGCCGCCGGGACGCAGGTGAGCAGTTCTTC	CASSRRDAGEQFF
TRBV5-6	TRBD1	15	.	TRBJ2-3	TGTGCCAGCAGCGTAGGGGACAGGATAATGGGGTCGCAGTATTTT	CASSVGDRIMGSQYF
TRBV6-2/TRBV6-3	.	15	few	TRBJ2-2	TGTGCCAGCAGTTATCGGTTCACGAACACCGGGGAGCTGTTTTTT	CASSYRFTNTGELFF
TRBV7-9	TRBD1	16	few	TRBJ2-5	TGTGCCAGCAGCCCCGGGGACAGGGGGCAGCAAGAGACCCAGTACTTC	CASSPGDRGQQETQYF
TRBV20-1	.	15	many	TRBJ2-2	TGCAGTGCTCCGCGTCACCACTCGAACACCGGGGAGCTGTTTTTT	CSAPRHHSNTGELFF
TRBV27	.	16	.	TRBJ2-7	TGTGCCAGCAGCTCCTTCCCCCGGGACACTACCTACGAGCAGTACTTC	CASSSFPRDTTYEQYF
TRBV6-1	.	16	.	TRBJ1-3	TGTGCCAGCAGCCAGTGGGGGATTTTCTCTGGAAACACCATATATTTT	CASSQWGIFSGNTIYF
TRBV5-6	.	12	.	TRBJ2-1	TGTGCCAGCAGCCCGACCGGGGATGAGCAGTTCTTC	CASSPTGDEQFF
TRBV7-8	.	13	few	TRBJ2-3	TGTGCCAGCAGCCAGGACTTCCAAGATACGCAGTATTTT	CASSQDFQDTQYF
TRBV20-1	TRBD2	15	few	TRBJ2-3	TGCAGTGCTGACGGGACTAGCGCTGGCACAGATACGCAGTATTTT	CSADGTSAGTDTQYF
TRBV6-6	TRBD2	13	.	TRBJ2-5	TGTGCCAGCAGTTACGTGGCTAGCGGGGCCCAGTACTTC	CASSYVASGAQYF
TRBV18	.	13	.	TRBJ2-7	TGTGCCAGCTCACGGGGGGACAGCTACGAGCAGTACTTC	CASSRGDSYEQYF
TRBV2	TRBD1	14	few	TRBJ1-4	TGTGCCAGCAGTTTGACAGGGGCTAATGAAAAACTGTTTTTT	CASSLTGANEKLFF
TRBV5-5	TRBD1	18	many	TRBJ2-1	TGTGCCAGCAGCCGAAAGGACAGGGGAGTTGGGGTGTACAATGAGCAGTTCTTC	CASSRKDRGVGVYNEQFF
TRBV7-2	.	14	few	TRBJ1-5	TGTGCCAGCACCGAGGACGGATACAATCAGCCCCAGCATTTT	CASTEDGYNQPQHF
TRBV20-1	TRBD1	11	few	TRBJ1-1	TGCAGTGCCCTTCGGGGGACAGGGAATTTCTTT	CSALRGTGNFF
TRBV5-1	TRBD1	16	.	TRBJ1-1	TGCGCCAGCAGCTTAGCGACAGGGGGCCCCAACACTGAAGCTTTCTTT	CASSLATGGPNTEAFF
TRBV10-3	TRBD2	14	few	TRBJ2-3	TGTGCCATCTCTGGCGGGGGGGCAACAGATACGCAGTATTTT	CAISGGGATDTQYF
TRBV20-1	.	13	few	TRBJ2-3	TGCAGTGCCGAGGAGGGCGGCACAGATACGCAGTATTTT	CSAEEGGTDTQYF
TRBV6-2/TRBV6-3	.	14	few	TRBJ1-4	TGTGCCAGCGCCTCCGACCAGTCGCATGAAAAACTGTTTTTT	CASASDQSHEKLFF
TRBV15	.	14	many	TRBJ2-5	TGTGCCACCAGCAGAACAGGGCAACGAGAGACCCAGTACTTC	CATSRTGQRETQYF
TRBV3-1	.	16	few	TRBJ2-1	TGTGCCAGCAGTCAACACCCAGGGTCCCCTTACAATGAGCAGTTCTTC	CASSQHPGSPYNEQFF
TRBV28	.	12	.	TRBJ1-5	TGTGCCAGCACCCAGACCGGCCTGCCCCAGCATTTT	CASTQTGLPQHF
TRBV7-6	.	13	.	TRBJ2-7	TGTGCCAGCAGCTCGGGACGGAACTACGAGCAGTACTTC	CASSSGRNYEQYF
TRBV5-4	.	16	few	TRBJ2-3	TGTGCCAGCAGCCGCGGGTCACGGGGGCCGTTAGATACGCAGTATTTT	CASSRGSRGPLDTQYF
TRBV28	.	13	.	TRBJ1-2	TGTGCCACCTCCCCCGCCGGAGTCTATGGCTACACCTTC	CATSPAGVYGYTF
TRBV6-5	TRBD2	17	few	TRBJ2-1	TGTGCCAGCAGTTTGGAATGGGGGGGTTACTCCTACAATGAGCAGTTCTTC	CASSLEWGGYSYNEQFF
TRBV12-3/TRBV12-4	.	17	.	TRBJ1-6	TGTGCCAGCAGTTTCCCTCCTCAGGGGACAAATAATTCACCCCTCCACTTT	CASSFPPQGTNNSPLHF
TRBV10-3	.	13	many	TRBJ1-5	TGTGCCATCAGTGAGTCGGGCAATCAGCCCCAGCATTTT	CAISESGNQPQHF
TRBV6-2/TRBV6-3	.	14	.	TRBJ2-7	TGTGCCAGCACCTACCCCCCGGGAACCTACGAGCAGTACTTC	CASTYPPGTYEQYF
TRBV9	.	14	few	TRBJ2-3	TGTGCCAGCAGCGTATACGGGGGCACAGATACGCAGTATTTT	CASSVYGGTDTQYF
TRBV5-6	.	16	.	TRBJ2-6	TGTGCCAGCAGCCCCGCGGGTCCGGGCGGGGCCAACGTCCTGACTTTC	CASSPAGPGGANVLTF
TRBV11-2	.	15	few	TRBJ2-5	TGTGCCAGCAGCTTTCTCTTCGGCGGGGCGGAGACCCAGTACTTC	CASSFLFGGAETQYF
TRBV7-9	.	16	few	TRBJ2-1	TGTGACAGCAGCCCGAAGGGACCGGGAGCCTACAATGAGCAGTTCTTC	CDSSPKGPGAYNEQFF
TRBV25-1	.	11	.	TRBJ2-1	TGTGCCAGCAGCCACGAAGGTGAGCAGTTCTTC	CASSHEGEQFF
TRBV6-2/TRBV6-3	TRBD1	14	.	TRBJ1-1	TGTGCCAGCAGCCGAACACAGGGGCTCACTGAAGCTTTCTTT	CASSRTQGLTEAFF